This T cell receptor (beta chain) comes out of a study of blood T cell repertoires in COVID-19. Study-wide background: Material from acute and convalescent COVID-19 was sourced from the United States, Italy and Spain.

The method was immunoSEQ multiplex PCR; TCRdb's version includes in-frame clones alone and lacks a portion of them. The table lists approximately 140,000 clones, 84% of them singletons, with roughly 5.7% in the top ten. The CDR3 consists of 17 residues. Germline V gene data show CDR1 as SGHTA and CDR2 as FQGNSA. V lost 4 bases and J 1 base, leaving 18 bases between the germline ends. No more than 2 weeks before study entry, exposed participants had met a case of COVID-19. The chain has TRBV7-2 and TRBJ2-3; TRBD2 is a possible D gene (7 bases). This receptor was taken from a woman between 45 and 65 years old who had been exposed to COVID-19. Specimen: PBMCs or T cells enriched from blood (not recorded which). CDR3 protein: CASSSHGRGARTDTQYF. The CDR3 nucleotides are TGTGCCAGCAGCTCCCATGGCCGGGGGGCGCGCACAGATACGCAGTATTTT.